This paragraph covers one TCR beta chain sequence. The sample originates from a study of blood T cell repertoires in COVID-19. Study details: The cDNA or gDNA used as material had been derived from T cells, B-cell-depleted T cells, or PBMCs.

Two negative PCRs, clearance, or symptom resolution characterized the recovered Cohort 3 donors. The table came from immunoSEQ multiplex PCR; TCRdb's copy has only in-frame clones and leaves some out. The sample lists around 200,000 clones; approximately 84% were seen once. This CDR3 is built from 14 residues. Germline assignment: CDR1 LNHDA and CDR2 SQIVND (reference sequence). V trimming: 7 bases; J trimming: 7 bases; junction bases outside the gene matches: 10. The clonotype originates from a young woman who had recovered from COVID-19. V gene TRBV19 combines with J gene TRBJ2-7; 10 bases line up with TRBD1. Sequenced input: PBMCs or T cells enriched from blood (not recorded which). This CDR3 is CASNTRDRGPEQYF. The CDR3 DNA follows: TGTGCCAGTAACACCCGGGACAGGGGCCCGGAGCAGTACTTC.